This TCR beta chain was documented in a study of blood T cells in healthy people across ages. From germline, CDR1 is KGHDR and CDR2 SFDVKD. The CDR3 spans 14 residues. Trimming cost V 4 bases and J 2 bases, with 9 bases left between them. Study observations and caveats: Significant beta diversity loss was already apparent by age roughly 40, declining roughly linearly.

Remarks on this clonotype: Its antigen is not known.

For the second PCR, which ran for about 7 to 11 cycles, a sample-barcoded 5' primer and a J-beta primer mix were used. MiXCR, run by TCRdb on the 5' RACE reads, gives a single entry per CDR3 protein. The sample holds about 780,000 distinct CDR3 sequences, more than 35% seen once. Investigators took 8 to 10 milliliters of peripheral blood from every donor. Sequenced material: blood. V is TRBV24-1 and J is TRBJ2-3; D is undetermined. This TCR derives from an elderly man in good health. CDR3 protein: CATSEDVLTDTQYF. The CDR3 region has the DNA TGTGCCACCAGTGAAGACGTTCTCACAGATACGCAGTATTTT.